The 15 T cell receptor beta chains below all came from one sample that was sequenced in a study of T cell changes during pregnancy in multiple sclerosis. The protocol was immunoSEQ multiplex PCR, while the TCRdb copy is restricted to in-frame clones and leaves out a portion. The sample has 90,000 to 100,000 clones; roughly 90% are singletons. The starting material was peripheral blood, obtained in the first trimester of pregnancy. These receptors all come from a female donor with multiple sclerosis, enrolled in a pregnancy study.

This clone was detected only once. This sequence joins TRBV5-1 and TRBJ2-1; D might be TRBD2 (6 bases). This CDR3 contains 14 residues. Germline lookup yields CDR1 SGHRS and CDR2 YFSETQ. V lost 0 bases to trimming and J lost 7 bases, with 11 bases between them. Written as DNA, the CDR3 is TGCGCCAGCAGCTTGGGGGACTCCAGAAATGAGCAGTTCTTC. Translation: CASSLGDSRNEQFF.

The CDR3 region is CASSKWTLRGDNQPQHF. CDR3 DNA sequence: TGTGCCAGCAGCAAATGGACCCTCAGGGGGGACAATCAGCCCCAGCATTTT. The chain employs TRBV21-1 and TRBJ1-5; the DNA was not compared with TRBD1, the D call given in the table. TRBV21-1 represents a pseudogene. The CDR3 spans 17 residues.

The genes are TRBV28 and TRBJ2-1; 9 bases map to TRBD2. Germline CDR1 is MDHEN and CDR2 is SYDVKM. The CDR3 runs 16 residues. Germline trimming cut 6 bases from V and 5 bases from J; bases unmatched to any gene: 11. Here the CDR3 DNA reads TGTGCCAGCAGGCCTAGGGGGGTAGCGGGAGACAATGAGCAGTTCTTC. Protein product: CASRPRGVAGDNEQFF.

The V gene is TRBV27, the J gene TRBJ2-7; possibly TRBD1 for D (5 bases). Trimming cost V 5 bases and J 7 bases, with 12 bases left between them. This CDR3 has 12 amino acids. The germline V gene encodes CDR1 MNHEY and CDR2 SMNVEV (reference sequence). The CDR3 protein is CASSTRVGEQYF. The DNA for the CDR3 is TGTGCCAGCAGTACCAGGGTCGGAGAGCAGTACTTC.

The chain has TRBV5-1 and TRBJ1-2; no firm D call. CDR1 is SGHRS and CDR2 is YFSETQ in the germline V gene. The CDR3 spans 13 residues. Deletions cut 4 bases from V and 4 bases from J, with 11 bases between. The CDR3 reads CASSHGGPYGYTF. CDR3 sequence (DNA): TGCGCCAGCAGCCATGGAGGACCCTATGGCTACACCTTC.

V and J are TRBV5-6 and TRBJ1-1; D is possibly TRBD1 (5 bases). Trimming shortened V by 2 bases and J by 0 bases, and 11 bases separated the two germline ends. The CDR3 runs to 15 residues. Germline CDR1 is SGHDT and CDR2 is YYEEEE. The CDR3 nucleotides read TGTGCCAGCAGCTTTATTGGGGCAGTGAACACTGAAGCTTTCTTT. Amino acids: CASSFIGAVNTEAFF.

This rearrangement joins TRBV4-1 to TRBJ2-3; TRBD1 matches 7 bases. The J segment lost 4 bases and the V segment lost 3 bases, leaving 4 bases of the junction unmatched. The germline V gene has CDR1 MGHRA and CDR2 YSYEKL. CDR3 length: 14 residues. The CDR3 bases are TGCGCCAGCAGCCATACAGGGGTCGCAGATACGCAGTATTTT. Amino acids: CASSHTGVADTQYF.

The chain links TRBV27 to TRBJ1-2; D is ambiguous. CDR3 length equals 12 residues. The V gene's germline CDR1 is MNHEY and CDR2 SMNVEV (reference sequence). Trimming shortened V by 5 bases and J by 7 bases, and 11 bases separated the two germline ends. CDR3 coding DNA: TGTGCCAGCAGTGCCCGGGTGGGTGGCTACACCTTC. Residues: CASSARVGGYTF.

The V gene is TRBV4-3, the J gene TRBJ2-5; D not certain. V lost 0 bases, J lost 1 base, and 6 bases lay in between. Per germline, CDR1 LGHNA and CDR2 YSLEER. There are 14 residues in the CDR3. CDR3 DNA sequence: TGCGCCAGCAGCCAAGATACTATCCAAGAGACCCAGTACTTC. As protein: CASSQDTIQETQYF.

The gene calls are TRBV7-9 and TRBJ2-5, with 13 bases aligning to TRBD2. This CDR3 has 15 residues. V lost 5 bases, J lost 4 bases, and 4 bases stayed unmatched. The germline CDR1 and CDR2 sequences are SEHNR and FQNEAQ (reference sequence). CDR3: CASSDGLAGVETQYF. The CDR3 nucleotides are TGTGCCAGCAGCGACGGACTAGCGGGAGTAGAGACCCAGTACTTC.

The chain links TRBV19 to TRBJ2-1; 14 bases fit TRBD2. The CDR3 consists of 19 residues. CDR1 is LNHDA and CDR2 is SQIVND in the germline V gene (reference sequence). With V trimmed by 4 bases and J by 7 bases, 15 bases remained unmatched. CDR3 coding DNA: TGTGCCAGTAGTAAATCCGGGACTAGCGGGAGAGGGGAAAGGAATGAGCAGTTCTTC. Translating gives CASSKSGTSGRGERNEQFF.

This clone was counted once. The J gene is TRBJ1-2, the V gene TRBV2, with no clear D. V was shortened by 5 bases and J by 4 bases, with 11 bases between the two germline ends. Germline CDR1 SNHLY, CDR2 FYNNEI. The CDR3 sequence is 13 residues long. The CDR3 region has the DNA TGTGCCAGCAGTCAGGCCACGCTCTATGGCTACACCTTC. This sequence encodes CASSQATLYGYTF.

The rearrangement joins TRBV4-2 to TRBJ2-7; 10 nucleotides match TRBD2. V shed 1 base and J 2 bases; nucleotides not matched to a gene: 2. This CDR3 comprises 15 residues. The germline gives CDR1 LGHNA, CDR2 YNFKEQ. CDR3 bases: TGTGCCAGCAGCCAAGGGACTAGCGGAACCTACGAGCAGTACTTC. This translates into CASSQGTSGTYEQYF.

The chain combines TRBV9 with TRBJ2-2, with D possibly matching TRBD2 (6 bases). V was shortened by 3 bases and J by 1 base, with 13 bases between the two germline ends. In germline, CDR1 is SGDLS, CDR2 YYNGEE. The CDR3 totals 16 residues. The CDR3 region has the DNA TGTGCCAGCAGCGGGTACGGGCGGGGGAACACCGGGGAGCTGTTTTTT. This gives the protein CASSGYGRGNTGELFF.

This rearrangement joins TRBV6-1 to TRBJ1-1, with 7 bases matching TRBD1. With V trimmed by 7 bases and J by 3 bases, 8 bases remained unmatched. CDR1 is MNHNS and CDR2 is SASEGT in the germline V gene. CDR3 length: 14 amino acids. As DNA, the CDR3 is TGTGCCAGCATGCGACAGGGTCGATACACTGAAGCTTTCTTT. Its translation: CASMRQGRYTEAFF.